The clone carrying this TCR beta chain was counted only a few times. This record comes from a study of blood T cells in healthy people across ages. Together with a sample-barcoded 5' primer, a J-beta primer mix was included in a second PCR lasting about 7 to 11 cycles. Every sample returned 3 million or more CDR3-containing paired-end reads. A single record per CDR3 protein comes from TCRdb applying MiXCR to the 5' RACE reads. The sample contains about 840,000 distinct CDR3 sequences, just under 30% of which appear only once. Trimming took off 2 bases at V and 8 bases at J, with 9 bases between the two ends. The CDR3 loop spans 12 amino acids. Germline CDR1 is SGHTA and CDR2 is FQGNSA. The same sample was also studied in work on T cells of mothers and their children.

The receptor comes from a middle-aged woman in good health. This rearrangement joins TRBV7-2 to TRBJ1-1; unclear D gene. Sequenced input: blood. The CDR3 coding sequence is TGTGCCAGCAGCTTATGGAGGGTAGAAGCTTTCTTT. Amino acids: CASSLWRVEAFF.